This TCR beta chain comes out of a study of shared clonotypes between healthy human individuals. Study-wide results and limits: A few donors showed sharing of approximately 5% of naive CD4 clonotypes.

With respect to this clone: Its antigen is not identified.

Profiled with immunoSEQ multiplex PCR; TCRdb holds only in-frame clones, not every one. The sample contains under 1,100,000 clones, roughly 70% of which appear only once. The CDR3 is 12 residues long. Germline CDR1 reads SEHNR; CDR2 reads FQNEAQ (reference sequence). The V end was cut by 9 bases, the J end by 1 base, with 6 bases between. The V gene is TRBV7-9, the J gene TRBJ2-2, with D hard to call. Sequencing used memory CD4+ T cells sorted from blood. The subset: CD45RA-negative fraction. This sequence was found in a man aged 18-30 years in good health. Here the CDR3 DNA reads TGTGCCAGTGCCTTGAACACCGGGGAGCTGTTTTTT. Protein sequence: CASALNTGELFF.